This T cell receptor beta chain comes out of a study of T cell repertoires in cytomegalovirus infection. TCRdb itself ran the reads through MiXCR, one entry per CDR3 protein. The sample contains some 240,000 distinct CDR3 sequences, about 15% of which appear only once. Germline CDR1 is LGHNT and CDR2 is FRNRAP. This CDR3 is built from 14 residues. V dropped 4 bases and J dropped 3 bases, with 7 bases sitting between them. This clonotype was recorded at least ten times. Source material: CD8+ T cells from PBMCs. The chain combines TRBV12-5 with TRBJ1-6, with D unresolved. The receptor was isolated from a human donor in good health (CMV status not recorded). Some clones in this sample may be carry-over from other donors' samples. The DNA of the CDR3 is TGTGCTAGTGGTTCTGACTTCTATAATTCACCCCTCCACTTT. As protein: CASGSDFYNSPLHF.